Here is one T cell receptor beta chain with its context. This CDR3 region has 15 residues. V was clipped by 11 bases and J by 2 bases, with 21 bases between them. Germline CDR1 MNHEY, CDR2 SVGAGI. The sample comes from a study of CD8+ T cells in alopecia areata. Extraction of RNA preceded its reverse transcription into cDNA, which served as the sequencing template. Clones were sequenced by immunoSEQ multiplex PCR, and TCRdb holds only the in-frame ones, with some missing. Of 120,000 to 150,000 clones listed, about nine tenths are singletons. The genes are TRBV6-5 and TRBJ1-2, with D uncertain. The sample consisted of CD8+ T cells sorted from blood, taken at week 0. This clonotype originated in a human donor with alopecia areata. CDR3: CACRTSSYVNYGYTF. The CDR3 DNA is TGTGCCTGCCGTACTTCCAGCTACGTCAACTATGGCTACACCTTC.